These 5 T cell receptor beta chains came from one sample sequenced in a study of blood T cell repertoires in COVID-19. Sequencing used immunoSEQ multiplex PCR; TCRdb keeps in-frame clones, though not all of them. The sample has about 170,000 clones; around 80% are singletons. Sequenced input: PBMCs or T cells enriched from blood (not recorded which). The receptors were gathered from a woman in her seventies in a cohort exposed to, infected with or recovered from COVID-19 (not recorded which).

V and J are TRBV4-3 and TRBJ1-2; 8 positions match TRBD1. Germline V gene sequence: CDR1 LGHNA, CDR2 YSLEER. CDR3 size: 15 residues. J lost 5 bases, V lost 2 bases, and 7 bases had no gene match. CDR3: CASSQKAQGAYGYTF. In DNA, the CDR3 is TGCGCCAGCAGCCAAAAAGCTCAGGGGGCTTATGGCTACACCTTC.

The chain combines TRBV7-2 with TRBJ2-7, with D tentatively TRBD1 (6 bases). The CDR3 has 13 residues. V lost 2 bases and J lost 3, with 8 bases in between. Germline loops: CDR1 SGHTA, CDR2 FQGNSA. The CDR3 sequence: CASSLYRDYEQYF. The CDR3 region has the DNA TGTGCCAGCAGCTTATACAGGGACTACGAGCAGTACTTC.

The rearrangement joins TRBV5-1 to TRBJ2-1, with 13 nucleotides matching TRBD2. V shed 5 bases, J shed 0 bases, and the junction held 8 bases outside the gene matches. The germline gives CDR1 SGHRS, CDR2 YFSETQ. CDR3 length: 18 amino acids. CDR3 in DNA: TGCGCCAGCAGGACCGGACTAGCGGGAGTCAACTCCTACAATGAGCAGTTCTTC. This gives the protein CASRTGLAGVNSYNEQFF.

The CDR3 here is CASSSIRDYPYNEQFF. The CDR3 DNA sequence: TGTGCCAGCAGCTCCATTCGGGACTACCCCTACAATGAGCAGTTCTTC. The chain recombines TRBV7-8 with TRBJ2-1; 7 bases agree with TRBD2. The V and J ends lost 4 bases and 2 bases, in that order; junction bases with no gene match: 8. This CDR3 comprises 16 residues. Germline V lookup: CDR1 SGHVS, CDR2 FQNEAQ.

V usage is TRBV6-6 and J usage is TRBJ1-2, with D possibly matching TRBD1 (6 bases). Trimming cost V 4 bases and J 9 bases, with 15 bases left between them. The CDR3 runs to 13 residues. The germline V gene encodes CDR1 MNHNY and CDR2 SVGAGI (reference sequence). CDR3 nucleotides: TGTGCCAGCAGTTTGCAATCAGGGGAGCGCTACACCTTC. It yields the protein CASSLQSGERYTF.